This T cell receptor beta chain derives from a study of blood T cell repertoires in COVID-19. Study context: PBMCs, B-cell-depleted T cells, or T cells provided the cDNA or gDNA that made up the material.

Source study methods: Reference gene primer amplification yielded estimated nucleated cell counts. The data were produced by immunoSEQ multiplex PCR, yet TCRdb's version contains in-frame clones alone and is incomplete. V and J calls and clone size are those listed in that table; D and trimming were worked out from the DNA. The top ten hold around an eighth of the sample, which has more than 150,000 clones, approximately 80% seen once. The sample holds one count of this clone. The CDR3 contains 14 residues. Germline V lookup: CDR1 GTSNPN, CDR2 SVGIG (reference sequence). Deletions cut 3 bases from V and 6 bases from J, with 14 bases between. Within the 2 weeks before study entry, each person in the exposed group met a COVID-19 case.

The specimen was PBMCs or T cells enriched from blood (not recorded which). The chain has TRBV30 and TRBJ2-2; weak D call: TRBD2 (6 bases). The receptor comes from a man between 60 and 70 years old who had been exposed to COVID-19. The CDR3: CAWRGRDLAGELFF. The CDR3, as DNA: TGTGCCTGGAGGGGCAGGGACTTGGCCGGGGAGCTGTTTTTT.